Below are 15 T cell receptor beta chains sequenced from a single sample in a study of OX40 agonist ivuxolimab in advanced cancers. Produced via immunoSEQ multiplex PCR; TCRdb's table is partial and in-frame only. This sample yields over 70,000 clones, of which approximately 87% are seen a single time; around 1.5% belongs to the top ten. The sample in question was CD4+ or CD8+ T cells sorted from blood, obtained in a trial of the OX40 agonist ivuxolimab. The receptors come from an adult with an advanced solid tumor such as melanoma, head and neck, liver or kidney cancer.

This rearrangement joins TRBV5-1 to TRBJ1-3; D gene ambiguous. Per germline, CDR1 SGHRS and CDR2 YFSETQ. Between the trimmed V and J ends, which lost 4 bases and 0 bases, there was a span of 14 bases. This CDR3 contains 16 residues. In nucleotides, the CDR3 is TGCGCCAGCAGCCAAGGAACGACTGACTCTGGAAACACCATATATTTT. It yields the protein CASSQGTTDSGNTIYF.

The chain couples TRBV7-2 to TRBJ1-1; D call uncertain. V dropped 5 bases and J dropped 3 bases, with 16 bases sitting between them. Per the germline V gene, CDR1 is SGHTA and CDR2 is FQGNSA. The length of the CDR3 is 15 residues. CDR3 nucleotide sequence: TGTGCCAGCAGCGGCCGCGGAGGTTTGGACACTGAAGCTTTCTTT. Its translation: CASSGRGGLDTEAFF.

The chain is built from TRBV5-1 and TRBJ1-1; D call uncertain. The CDR3 sequence is 14 residues long. Germline values: CDR1 SGHRS, CDR2 YFSETQ. V dropped 0 bases and J dropped 4 bases, with 10 bases sitting between them. The CDR3 loop reads CASSLAGQTTEAFF. In DNA form, the CDR3 reads TGCGCCAGCAGCTTGGCCGGGCAGACCACTGAAGCTTTCTTT.

This chain uses TRBV5-5 with TRBJ1-1; D not resolved. The CDR3 runs 13 residues. Germline V lookup: CDR1 SGHKS, CDR2 YYEKEE (reference sequence). The V end was cut by 2 bases, the J end by 1 base, with 6 bases between. The CDR3 nucleotides read TGTGCCAGCAGCTTTAACGGGAACACTGAAGCTTTCTTT. This codes for CASSFNGNTEAFF.

The chain links TRBV5-4 to TRBJ2-1; D ambiguous. The germline V gene encodes CDR1 SGHNT and CDR2 YYREEE (reference sequence). This CDR3 is built from 14 residues. The V end was cut by 0 bases, the J end by 1 base, with 5 bases between. The CDR3 loop reads CASSLGSSYNEQFF. The CDR3 nucleotides read TGTGCCAGCAGCTTGGGGTCGTCCTACAATGAGCAGTTCTTC.

The CDR3 is CASSPQAVRAGSGELFF. The CDR3 region has the DNA TGTGCCAGCTCACCACAGGCCGTCAGGGCAGGGTCCGGGGAGCTGTTTTTT. The V and J genes are TRBV18 and TRBJ2-2; weak D call: TRBD1 (5 bases). Trimming shortened V by 1 base and J by 6 bases, and 18 bases separated the two germline ends. The CDR3 extends over 17 amino acids. Germline CDR1 is KGHSH and CDR2 is LQKENI.

The chain recombines TRBV7-2 with TRBJ2-3; 7 nucleotides agree with TRBD2. With 5 bases clipped from V and 5 bases from J, the junction kept 13 bases outside the gene matches. This CDR3 has 16 residues. Per the germline V gene, CDR1 is SGHTA and CDR2 is FQGNSA. CDR3 DNA sequence: TGTGCCAGCAGCACCCCTTCTAGCGGCCGGGAAGATACGCAGTATTTT. Translating gives CASSTPSSGREDTQYF. Together with reference TRBV7-2 and TRBJ2-3, the CDR3 gives the full variable domain: GAGVSQSPSNKVTEKGKDVELRCDPISGHTALYWYRQSLGQGLEFLIYFQGNSAPDKSGLPSDRFSAERTGGSVSTLTIQRTQQEDSAVYLCASSTPSSGREDTQYFGPGTRLTVL.

This rearrangement joins TRBV5-6 to TRBJ1-2; maybe TRBD1 (5 bases). Germline V gives CDR1 SGHDT, CDR2 YYEEEE. The CDR3 covers 15 residues. V was clipped by 5 bases and J by 4 bases, with 18 bases between them. This chain's CDR3 is CASREERGAFYGYTF. CDR3 in DNA: TGTGCCAGCAGAGAGGAGAGGGGAGCGTTCTATGGCTACACCTTC.

This sequence joins TRBV11-3 and TRBJ2-3, with a tentative D call TRBD2 (5 bases). This CDR3 comprises 15 residues. The V gene lost 5 bases and the J gene lost 0 bases, with 12 bases spanning the gap. Germline values: CDR1 SGHNT, CDR2 YENEEA. The DNA for the CDR3 is TGTGCCAGCAGCCGAGGGAAAACTAGCACAGATACGCAGTATTTT. Protein sequence: CASSRGKTSTDTQYF.

The chain uses TRBV6-4 and TRBJ1-1, with D maybe TRBD1 (5 bases). Germline CDR1 and CDR2: MRHNA and SNTAGT. Trimming removed 5 bases at V and 1 base at J, with 8 bases between. The CDR3 has 13 residues. The CDR3 is CASSRTGNTEAFF. CDR3 bases: TGTGCCAGCAGTAGAACAGGGAACACTGAAGCTTTCTTT.

The V and J genes are TRBV7-9 and TRBJ2-2, with 7 bases that match TRBD1. CDR1 SEHNR and CDR2 FQNEAQ come from the germline V gene (reference sequence). V shed 1 base, J shed 5 bases, and the junction held 10 bases outside the gene matches. This CDR3 has 17 amino acids. CDR3 sequence: CASSLGGGRQGTGELFF. The CDR3 coding sequence is TGTGCCAGCAGCTTAGGAGGAGGCCGACAGGGTACCGGGGAGCTGTTTTTT.

V usage is TRBV21-1 and J usage is TRBJ2-2; whether TRBD2, the table's D call, matches the DNA was not checked. TRBV21-1 is labeled a pseudogene. This CDR3 has 23 amino acids. The CDR3, as DNA: TGTGCCAGCAGCGCAAAAAGGGGGGCCGGGACTAGCGGGAGGAAAGAGAACACCGGGGAGCTGTTTTTT. Protein product: CASSAKRGAGTSGRKENTGELFF.

The rearrangement joins TRBV5-6 to TRBJ2-5; possible D gene TRBD1, 6 bases. Between the trimmed V and J ends, which lost 4 bases and 5 bases, there was a span of 15 bases. Germline lookup yields CDR1 SGHDT and CDR2 YYEEEE. The CDR3 length is 14 residues. The CDR3 region has the DNA TGTGCCAGCAGCGCTGGAGGCAGGGGCGAGACCCAGTACTTC. Its protein is CASSAGGRGETQYF.

CDR3 loop: CASSFRPGTSSYNSPLHF. The CDR3 DNA reads as TGTGCCAGCAGCTTCCGGCCAGGGACGAGCTCCTATAATTCACCCCTCCACTTT. The chain joins TRBV7-2 to TRBJ1-6; the D gene is possibly TRBD1 (5 bases). The V end lost 3 bases, the J end lost 0 bases, and 15 bases lay between the germline ends. Germline V gene sequence: CDR1 SGHTA, CDR2 FQGNSA. This CDR3 has 18 amino acids.

This clone appeared once. Sequence at one end of the junction differs from germline and may be a read error. The rearrangement uses TRBV6-6 and TRBJ1-4; D perhaps matches TRBD1 (6 bases). Germline V CDR1 and CDR2: MNHNY, SVGAGI (reference sequence). CDR3 length: 14 amino acids. The DNA for the CDR3 is TGTGCCAGCAGTTTTAGGACAGTGAATGACAAACTGTTTTTT. It codes for CASSFRTVNDKLFF.